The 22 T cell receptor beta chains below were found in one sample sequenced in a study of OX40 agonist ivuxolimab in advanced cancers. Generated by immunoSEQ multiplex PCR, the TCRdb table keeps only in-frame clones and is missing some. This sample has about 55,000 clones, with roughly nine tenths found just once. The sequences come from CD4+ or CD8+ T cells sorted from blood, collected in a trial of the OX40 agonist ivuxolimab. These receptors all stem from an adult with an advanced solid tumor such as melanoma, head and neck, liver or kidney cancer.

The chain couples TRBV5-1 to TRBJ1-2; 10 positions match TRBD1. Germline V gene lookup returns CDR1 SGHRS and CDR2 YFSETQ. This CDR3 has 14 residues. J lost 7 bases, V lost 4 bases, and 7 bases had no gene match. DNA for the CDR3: TGCGCCAGCAGCCTGACAGGGGGCTCGGGTGGCTACACCTTC. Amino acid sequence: CASSLTGGSGGYTF.

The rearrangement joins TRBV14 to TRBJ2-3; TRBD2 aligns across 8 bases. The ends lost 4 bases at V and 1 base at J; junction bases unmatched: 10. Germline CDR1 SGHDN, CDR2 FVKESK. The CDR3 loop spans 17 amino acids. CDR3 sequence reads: CASSRDLETSGTDTQYF. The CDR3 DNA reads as TGTGCCAGCAGCCGGGACTTAGAGACTAGCGGCACAGATACGCAGTATTTT.

The chain's CDR3 is CASSPRASGQETQYF. The CDR3, as DNA: TGTGCCAGTAGTCCCAGGGCTAGCGGCCAAGAGACCCAGTACTTC. The chain employs TRBV19 and TRBJ2-5; 7 nucleotides line up with TRBD2. V shed 5 bases, J shed 1 base, and the junction held 7 bases outside the gene matches. The CDR3 extends over 15 amino acids. Germline V lookup: CDR1 LNHDA, CDR2 SQIVND (reference sequence).

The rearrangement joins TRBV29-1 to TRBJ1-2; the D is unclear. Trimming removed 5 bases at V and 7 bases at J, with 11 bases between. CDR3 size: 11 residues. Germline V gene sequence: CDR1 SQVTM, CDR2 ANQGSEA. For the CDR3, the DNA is TGCAGCGTTTCTAGAAGTTTTGGCTACACCTTC. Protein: CSVSRSFGYTF.

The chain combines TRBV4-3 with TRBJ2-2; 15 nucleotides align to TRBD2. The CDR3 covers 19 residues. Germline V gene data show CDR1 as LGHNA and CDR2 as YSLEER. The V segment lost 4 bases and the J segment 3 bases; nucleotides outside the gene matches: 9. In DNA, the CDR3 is TGCGCCAGCAGCCGCACGGGACTAGCGGGAGGAAAGGACACCGGGGAGCTGTTTTTT. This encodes CASSRTGLAGGKDTGELFF.

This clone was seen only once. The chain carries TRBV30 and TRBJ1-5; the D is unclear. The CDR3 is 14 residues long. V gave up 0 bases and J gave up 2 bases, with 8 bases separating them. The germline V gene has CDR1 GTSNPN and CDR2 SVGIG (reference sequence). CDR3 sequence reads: CAWSVAVGNQPQHF. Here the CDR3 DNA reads TGTGCCTGGAGTGTGGCGGTTGGCAATCAGCCCCAGCATTTT.

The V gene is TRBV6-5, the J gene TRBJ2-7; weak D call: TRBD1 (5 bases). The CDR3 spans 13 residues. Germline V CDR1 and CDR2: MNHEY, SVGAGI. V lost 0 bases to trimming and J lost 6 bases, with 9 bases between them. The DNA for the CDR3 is TGTGCCAGCAGTTACTCGCAGGGTTCCGAGCAGTACGTC. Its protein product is CASSYSQGSEQYV.

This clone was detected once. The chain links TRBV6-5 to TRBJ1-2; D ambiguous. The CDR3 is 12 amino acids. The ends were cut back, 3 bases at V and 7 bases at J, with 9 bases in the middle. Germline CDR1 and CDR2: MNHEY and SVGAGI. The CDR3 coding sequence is TGTGCCAGCAGTTATACGGGAGGTGGCTACACCTTC. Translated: CASSYTGGGYTF.

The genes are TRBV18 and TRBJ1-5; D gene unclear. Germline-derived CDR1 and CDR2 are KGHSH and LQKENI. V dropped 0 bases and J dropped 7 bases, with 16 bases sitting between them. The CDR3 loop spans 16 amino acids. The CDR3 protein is CASSPPEALPGQPQHF. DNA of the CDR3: TGTGCCAGCTCACCACCGGAAGCTTTGCCTGGACAGCCCCAGCATTTT. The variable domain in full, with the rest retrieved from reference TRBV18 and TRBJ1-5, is NAGVMQNPRHLVRRRGQEARLRCSPMKGHSHVYWYRQLPEEGLKFMVYLQKENIIDESGMPKERFSAEFPKEGPSILRIQQVVRGDSAAYFCASSPPEALPGQPQHFGDGTRLSIL.

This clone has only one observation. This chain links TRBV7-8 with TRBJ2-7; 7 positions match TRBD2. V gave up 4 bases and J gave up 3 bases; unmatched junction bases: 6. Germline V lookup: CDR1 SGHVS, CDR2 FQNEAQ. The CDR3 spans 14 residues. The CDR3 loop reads CASSSGTNFYEQYV. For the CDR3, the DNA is TGTGCCAGCAGCTCCGGGACTAATTTCTACGAGCAGTACGTC.

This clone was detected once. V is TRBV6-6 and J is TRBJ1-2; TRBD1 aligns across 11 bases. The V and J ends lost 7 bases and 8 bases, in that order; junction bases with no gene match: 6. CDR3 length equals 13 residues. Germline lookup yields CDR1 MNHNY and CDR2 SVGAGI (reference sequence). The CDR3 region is CASKDRGLKGYTF. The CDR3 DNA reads TGTGCCAGCAAGGACAGGGGGCTGAAAGGCTACACCTTC.

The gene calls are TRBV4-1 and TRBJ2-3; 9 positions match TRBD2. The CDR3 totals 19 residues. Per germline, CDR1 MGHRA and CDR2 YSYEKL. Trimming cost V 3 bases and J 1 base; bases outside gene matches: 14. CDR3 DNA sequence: TGCGCCAGCAGCCACCATCGGGGGGGGATAGCGGGAGGCACAGATACGCAGTATTTT. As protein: CASSHHRGGIAGGTDTQYF.

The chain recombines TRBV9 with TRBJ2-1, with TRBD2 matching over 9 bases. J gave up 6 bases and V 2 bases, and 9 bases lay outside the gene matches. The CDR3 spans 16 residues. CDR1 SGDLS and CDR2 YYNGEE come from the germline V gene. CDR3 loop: CASSVSGGRASNEQFF. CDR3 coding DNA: TGTGCCAGCAGCGTCAGCGGCGGGAGGGCCAGCAATGAGCAGTTCTTC.

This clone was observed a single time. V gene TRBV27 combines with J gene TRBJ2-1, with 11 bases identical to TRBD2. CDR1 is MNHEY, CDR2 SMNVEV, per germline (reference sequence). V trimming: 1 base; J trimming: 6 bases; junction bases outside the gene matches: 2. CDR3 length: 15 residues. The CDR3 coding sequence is TGTGCCAGCAGTTTATTCGGGACTAGCGGCAATGAGCAGTTCTTC. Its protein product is CASSLFGTSGNEQFF.

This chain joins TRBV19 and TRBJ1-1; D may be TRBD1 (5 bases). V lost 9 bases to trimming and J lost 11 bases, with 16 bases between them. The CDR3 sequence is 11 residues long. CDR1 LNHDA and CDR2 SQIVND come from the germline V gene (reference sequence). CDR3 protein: CASHGLRGAFF. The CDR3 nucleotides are TGTGCCAGCCACGGATTGCGGGGGGCTTTCTTT. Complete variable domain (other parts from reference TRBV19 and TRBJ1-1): DGGITQSPKYLFRKEGQNVTLSCEQNLNHDAMYWYRQDPGQGLRLIYYSQIVNDFQKGDIAEGYSVSREKKESFPLTVTSAQKNPTAFYLCASHGLRGAFFGQGTRLTVV.

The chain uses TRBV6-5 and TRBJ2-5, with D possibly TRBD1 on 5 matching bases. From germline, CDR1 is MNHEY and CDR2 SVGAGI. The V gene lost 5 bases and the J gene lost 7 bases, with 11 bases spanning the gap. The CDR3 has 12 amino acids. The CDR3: CASSLNQGTQYF. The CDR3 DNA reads TGTGCCAGCAGTCTTAACCAGGGGACCCAGTACTTC.

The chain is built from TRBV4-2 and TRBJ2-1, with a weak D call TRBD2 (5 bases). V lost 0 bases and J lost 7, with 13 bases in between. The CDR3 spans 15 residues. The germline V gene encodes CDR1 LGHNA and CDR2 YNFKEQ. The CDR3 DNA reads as TGTGCCAGCAGCCAAGAGGAGGCCGAGTTTAATGAGCAGTTCTTC. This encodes CASSQEEAEFNEQFF.

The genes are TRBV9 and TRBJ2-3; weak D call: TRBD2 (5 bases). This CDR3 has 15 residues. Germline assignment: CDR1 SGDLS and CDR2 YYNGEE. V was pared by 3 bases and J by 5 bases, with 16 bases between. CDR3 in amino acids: CASSGRSSEGDTQYF. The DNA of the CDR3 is TGTGCCAGCAGCGGACGGTCGTCCGAGGGAGATACGCAGTATTTT.

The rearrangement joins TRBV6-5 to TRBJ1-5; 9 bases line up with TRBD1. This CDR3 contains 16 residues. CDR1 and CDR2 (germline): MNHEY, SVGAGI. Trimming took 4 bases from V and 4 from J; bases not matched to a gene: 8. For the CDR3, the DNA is TGTGCCAGCAGTTCCCCCCGACAGGGGGGAAATCAGCCCCAGCATTTT. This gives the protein CASSSPRQGGNQPQHF.

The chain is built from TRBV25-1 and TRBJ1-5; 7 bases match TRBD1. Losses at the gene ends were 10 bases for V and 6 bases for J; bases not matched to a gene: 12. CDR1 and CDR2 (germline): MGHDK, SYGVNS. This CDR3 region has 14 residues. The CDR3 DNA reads TGTGCCACCCAGAGGTGGAGGGGGCTTCAGCCCCAGCATTTT. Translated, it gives CATQRWRGLQPQHF.

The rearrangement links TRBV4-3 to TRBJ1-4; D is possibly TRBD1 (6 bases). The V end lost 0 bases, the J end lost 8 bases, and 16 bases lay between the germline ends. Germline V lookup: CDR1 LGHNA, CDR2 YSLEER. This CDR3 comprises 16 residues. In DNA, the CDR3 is TGCGCCAGCAGCCAAGATCACCGGGTAGGGGGGGAAAAACTGTTTTTT. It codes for CASSQDHRVGGEKLFF.

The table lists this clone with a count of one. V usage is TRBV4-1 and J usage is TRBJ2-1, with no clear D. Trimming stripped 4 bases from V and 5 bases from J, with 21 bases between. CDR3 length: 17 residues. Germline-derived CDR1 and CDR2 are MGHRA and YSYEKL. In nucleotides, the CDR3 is TGCGCCAGCAGCCGTCCCCGAATAAAAAAGGCTAACAATGAGCAGTTCTTC. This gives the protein CASSRPRIKKANNEQFF.